These T cell receptor beta chains were read from a single sample in a study of T cells after yellow fever vaccination. TCRdb itself ran the 5' RACE reads through MiXCR, one entry per CDR3 protein. The profile covers approximately 610,000 distinct CDR3 sequences, with about a sixth appearing a single time and 15% to 20% taken by the ten largest. The sample consisted of PBMCs, taken around 5 days after the first yellow fever vaccination. The source of these receptors is a man between 18 and 35 years old who received the YFV17D yellow fever vaccine. Each CDR3 is given with its conserved first and last residue. Fields, in order: J gene, CDR3 length, V gene, clone size, CDR3 protein. Not every row has a clone size; where given, it reads once, few, many or a size class.

TRBJ2-1 14 TRBV24-1 . CATSDLWGGDEQFF
TRBJ2-5 14 TRBV7-2 few CASSQTRRMETQYF
TRBJ2-7 16 TRBV19 . CASTPRSGQSLYEQYF
TRBJ1-5 18 TRBV20-1 few CSASRTGTGRKVRQPQHF
TRBJ2-1 14 TRBV18 . CASSPTQAYNEQFF
TRBJ2-3 12 TRBV11-3 few CASSLLGGTQYF
TRBJ1-5 13 TRBV6-1 . CASSGQGLRPQHF
TRBJ1-5 14 TRBV12-5 . CASGLGQINQPQHF
TRBJ2-2 15 TRBV7-9 . CASSFTMGTTGELFF
TRBJ2-1 13 TRBV9 . CASSVGQLAEQFF
TRBJ2-1 10 TRBV29-1 . CSVWSPDLGF
TRBJ2-4 18 TRBV28 few CASSLSLAGGLAKNIQYF
TRBJ2-5 14 TRBV7-9 few CASSDPLGPETQYF
TRBJ2-1 14 TRBV5-1 many CASSRADSYNEQFF
TRBJ2-5 14 TRBV12-3/TRBV12-4 few CASKTSMGRETQYF
TRBJ1-2 14 TRBV7-9 . CASSFAADVYGYTF